These 13 T cell receptor beta chains were sequenced from one sample in a study of shared T cell receptors in the human thymus. The table came from immunoSEQ multiplex PCR; TCRdb's copy has only in-frame clones and leaves some out. This sample has 72,000 or so clones; about 95% occur once, and the top ten carry less than 0.04%. The sequencing sample was made of thymocytes. The receptors were gathered from a human donor.

The chain links TRBV6-6 to TRBJ2-6; TRBD1 aligns across 7 bases. Per germline, CDR1 MNHNY and CDR2 SVGAGI (reference sequence). The CDR3 runs 14 residues. J gave up 2 bases and V 5 bases, and 0 bases lay outside the gene matches. This CDR3 reads CASSTGAGANVLTF. The CDR3 DNA reads TGTGCCAGCAGTACAGGGGCTGGGGCCAACGTCCTGACTTTC.

The V and J genes are TRBV27 and TRBJ1-1; the match to TRBD1 covers 10 bases. CDR1 and CDR2 from the germline V gene are MNHEY and SMNVEV (reference sequence). The CDR3 is 13 residues long. J gave up 7 bases and V 9 bases, and 8 bases lay outside the gene matches. Written as DNA, the CDR3 is TGTGCCAGGCAAGGGACAGGGGAAGGTGAAGCTTTCTTT. Translated: CARQGTGEGEAFF.

The chain recombines TRBV7-2 with TRBJ2-5; D perhaps matches TRBD2 (7 bases). The CDR3 is 13 residues long. The germline gives CDR1 SGHTA, CDR2 FQGNSA. Trimming pared 4 bases from V and 5 bases from J, leaving 11 bases between. In nucleotides, the CDR3 is TGTGCCAGCAGCTCCGGGGGGCGTGAGACCCAGTACTTC. Its protein is CASSSGGRETQYF.

The V and J genes are TRBV7-8 and TRBJ1-5, with D maybe TRBD1 (5 bases). The CDR3 is 14 amino acids. CDR1 is SGHVS and CDR2 is FQNEAQ in the germline V gene. Trimming cost V 1 base and J 3 bases, with 7 bases left between them. In DNA form, the CDR3 reads TGTGCCAGCAGCTTAGTCAGGGCCAATCAGCCCCAGCATTTT. It codes for CASSLVRANQPQHF.

The table lists this clone with a few counts. The J gene is TRBJ2-7, the V gene TRBV4-2; the D gene is possibly TRBD2 (6 bases). CDR3 length equals 15 residues. The V and J ends lost 4 bases and 5 bases respectively, with 18 bases between them. Germline lookup yields CDR1 LGHNA and CDR2 YNFKEQ. The CDR3 spells CASSLRLVWRHEQYF. CDR3 bases: TGTGCCAGCAGCCTACGACTAGTCTGGAGGCACGAGCAGTACTTC.

The gene calls are TRBV7-2 and TRBJ1-2; the match to TRBD1 covers 8 bases. Germline CDR1 is SGHTA and CDR2 is FQGNSA. The junction had 13 bases not matched to a gene; V was cut back by 5 bases and J by 14 bases. The CDR3 sequence is 13 residues long. This CDR3 is CASSPPWTGLGTF. CDR3 nucleotides: TGTGCCAGCAGCCCCCCCTGGACAGGGTTAGGGACCTTC.

CDR3 loop: CASSRKGDGTPYEQYF. As DNA, the CDR3 is TGCGCCAGCAGCCGAAAGGGTGATGGGACCCCCTACGAGCAGTACTTC. V usage is TRBV4-1 and J usage is TRBJ2-7, with D perhaps being TRBD1 or TRBD2 (5 bases each). Trimming shortened V by 4 bases and J by 2 bases, and 18 bases separated the two germline ends. Germline V gene lookup returns CDR1 MGHRA and CDR2 YSYEKL. This CDR3 spans 16 amino acids.

The V call is TRBV5-1, the J call TRBJ2-1; 10 bases are a match to TRBD1. V dropped 0 bases and J dropped 4; count of bases not matched to a gene: 1. Germline V CDR1 and CDR2: SGHRS, YFSETQ. The CDR3 consists of 15 residues. CDR3 amino acids: CASSLEDRGYNEQFF. The CDR3 nucleotides read TGCGCCAGCAGCTTGGAGGACAGGGGGTACAATGAGCAGTTCTTC.

This clone appeared a single time. This chain joins TRBV27 and TRBJ1-1, with 7 bases identical to TRBD1. CDR1 and CDR2 from the germline V gene are MNHEY and SMNVEV (reference sequence). This CDR3 comprises 13 residues. Germline trimming cut 4 bases from V and 7 bases from J; bases unmatched to any gene: 6. CDR3 DNA sequence: TGTGCCAGCAGTTCCGGGACAGACAGTGAAGCTTTCTTT. Translating it yields CASSSGTDSEAFF.

The V and J genes are TRBV15 and TRBJ2-5; 11 nucleotides align to TRBD2. The CDR3 is 17 amino acids. Germline V lookup: CDR1 LNHNV, CDR2 YYDKDF (reference sequence). The trim removed 3 bases at V and 11 bases at J, leaving 17 bases unmatched. This CDR3 reads CATSSPKTSGDLGEQYF. The DNA of the CDR3 is TGTGCCACCAGCAGTCCCAAGACTAGCGGGGACCTTGGAGAGCAGTACTTC.

The chain carries TRBV4-2 and TRBJ1-5; 10 bases align to TRBD1. The CDR3 consists of 19 residues. Germline trimming cut 1 base from V and 1 base from J; bases unmatched to any gene: 10. CDR1 is LGHNA and CDR2 is YNFKEQ in the germline V gene. This chain's CDR3 is CASSQVLDRGYTSNQPQHF. In DNA form, the CDR3 reads TGTGCCAGCAGCCAAGTTTTGGACAGGGGGTATACGAGCAATCAGCCCCAGCATTTT.

This chain connects TRBV2 to TRBJ2-3; tentative D call: TRBD1 (6 bases). Looked up from germline, CDR1 is SNHLY and CDR2 is FYNNEI. The CDR3 runs to 10 residues. Trimming shortened V by 4 bases and J by 13 bases, and 9 bases separated the two germline ends. CDR3 DNA: TGTGCCAGCAGTGTGGGGGCGAAGTATTTT. Translated, it gives CASSVGAKYF.

The chain combines TRBV5-6 with TRBJ1-5, with TRBD1 as a possible D gene (5 bases). V was cut by 0 bases and J by 6 bases, with 10 bases left in between. This CDR3 is 14 amino acids long. CDR1 SGHDT and CDR2 YYEEEE come from the germline V gene. The CDR3 reads CASSLGGISQPQHF. CDR3 nucleotide sequence: TGTGCCAGCAGCTTGGGGGGGATAAGTCAGCCCCAGCATTTT.